A single sample gave rise to the 20 T cell receptor beta chains below, sequenced in a study of blood T cell repertoires in COVID-19. TCRdb's table, derived via immunoSEQ multiplex PCR, lists solely in-frame clones and lacks some. The repertoire has around 150,000 clones, roughly 87% of them found once; the top ten carry roughly 3.9%. Sequences were obtained from peripheral blood. The receptors come from a woman aged 60-70 years who had recovered from COVID-19.

The rearrangement joins TRBV2 to TRBJ1-2; 10 positions match TRBD1. Trimming cost V 6 bases and J 4 bases; bases outside gene matches: 8. The CDR3 length is 15 residues. From germline, CDR1 is SNHLY and CDR2 FYNNEI. CDR3 protein: CASSQGQGRGYGYTF. The CDR3 DNA follows: TGTGCCAGCAGCCAGGGACAGGGGAGAGGCTATGGCTACACCTTC. Variable domain in full (rest from reference TRBV2 and TRBJ1-2): EPEVTQTPSHQVTQMGQEVILRCVPISNHLYFYWYRQILGQKVEFLVSFYNNEISEKSEIFDDQFSVERPDGSNFTLKIRSTKLEDSAMYFCASSQGQGRGYGYTFGSGTRLTVV.

V is TRBV2 and J is TRBJ1-1; TRBD1 is a possible D gene (6 bases). Germline assignment: CDR1 SNHLY and CDR2 FYNNEI. The CDR3 sequence is 15 residues long. Trimming removed 7 bases from V and 0 bases from J, with 15 bases in between. The CDR3 DNA reads as TGTGCCAGCAAGCGGACAGCGGCCATGAACACTGAAGCTTTCTTT. It encodes CASKRTAAMNTEAFF.

The table lists this clone with a count of one. This chain connects TRBV5-4 to TRBJ1-1; D unclear. Trimming took 3 bases from V and 4 from J, leaving 13 bases between them. Germline assignment: CDR1 SGHNT and CDR2 YYREEE (reference sequence). This CDR3 is built from 14 residues. The CDR3 protein is CASSWQRVGTEAFF. Here the CDR3 DNA reads TGTGCCAGCAGCTGGCAGAGGGTGGGCACTGAAGCTTTCTTT. Using reference TRBV5-4 and TRBJ1-1 for the parts outside the CDR3, the full variable domain is ETGVTQSPTHLIKTRGQQVTLRCSSQSGHNTVSWYQQALGQGPQFIFQYYREEENGRGNFPPRFSGLQFPNYSSELNVNALELDDSALYLCASSWQRVGTEAFFGQGTRLTVV.

This clone was counted between two and nine times. The DNA for the CDR3 is TGCAGCGTTGAAGGACAGGGAGCTGCCGGGGAGCTGTTTTTT. Its protein is CSVEGQGAAGELFF. This rearrangement joins TRBV29-1 to TRBJ2-2; 7 nucleotides line up with TRBD1. V gave up 1 base and J gave up 6 bases; unmatched junction bases: 5. CDR1 SQVTM and CDR2 ANQGSEA come from the germline V gene. CDR3 length: 14 residues.

The V and J genes are TRBV18 and TRBJ2-1, with 7 bases matching TRBD2. Germline V gives CDR1 KGHSH, CDR2 LQKENI. V dropped 3 bases and J dropped 3; count of bases not matched to a gene: 14. This CDR3 spans 18 amino acids. CDR3: CASSPTLGLESLYNEQFF. In nucleotides, the CDR3 is TGTGCCAGCTCACCGACTCTAGGACTAGAGAGCCTCTACAATGAGCAGTTCTTC.

Note on this clone: The same CDR3 can be traced to other DNA sequences in this sample. The V and J genes are TRBV5-1 and TRBJ1-1, with D tentatively TRBD1 (5 bases). The CDR3 sequence is 14 residues long. Looked up from germline, CDR1 is SGHRS and CDR2 is YFSETQ. Trimming took off 2 bases at V and 0 bases at J, with 8 bases between the two ends. Here the CDR3 DNA reads TGCGCCAGCAGCTTTACAGGCCTGAACACTGAAGCTTTCTTT. This translates into CASSFTGLNTEAFF.

The chain has TRBV7-9 and TRBJ2-1, with 7 bases that match TRBD2. This CDR3 region has 15 residues. Germline CDR1 reads SEHNR; CDR2 reads FQNEAQ (reference sequence). V lost 6 bases and J lost 4; bases outside the gene matches: 9. The CDR3 DNA reads as TGTGCCAGCAGATCAGCTGGCGGGGGTTACAATGAGCAGTTCTTC. This codes for CASRSAGGGYNEQFF.

This clone was observed once. The V gene is TRBV29-1, the J gene TRBJ1-1; 12 bases agree with TRBD1. Trimming cost V 3 bases and J 5 bases; bases outside gene matches: 4. The CDR3 runs to 14 residues. Germline V gene data show CDR1 as SQVTM and CDR2 as ANQGSEA. The CDR3 bases are TGCAGCGTTGAGGGACAGGGGGCAGGGACTGAAGCTTTCTTT. It codes for CSVEGQGAGTEAFF.

The chain carries TRBV6-2 or TRBV6-3 and TRBJ1-2; 9 bases fit TRBD1. From germline, CDR1 is MNHEY and CDR2 SVGEGT. This CDR3 region has 13 residues. The J segment lost 8 bases and the V segment lost 4 bases, leaving 5 bases of the junction unmatched. The CDR3 DNA sequence: TGTGCCAGCAGTTTTGGGACAGGGCAGGGCTACACCTTC. Translating gives CASSFGTGQGYTF.

The chain combines TRBV27 with TRBJ1-6; 7 bases line up with TRBD1. This CDR3 comprises 18 residues. V was pared by 11 bases and J by 9 bases, with 25 bases of the junction left unmatched. CDR1 and CDR2 from the germline V gene are MNHEY and SMNVEV (reference sequence). CDR3 DNA sequence: TGTGCCCAAACTCTGCCCCCCGACAGGGTGGATACTCTTTCACCCCTCCACTTT. Translated: CAQTLPPDRVDTLSPLHF.

The chain links TRBV5-1 to TRBJ1-1; TRBD1 aligns across 9 bases. Germline V gives CDR1 SGHRS, CDR2 YFSETQ. The CDR3 has 16 amino acids. Trimming at V came to 4 bases and at J to 3 bases, leaving 10 bases not matched to a gene. CDR3 loop: CASSHRTGAPDTEAFF. As DNA, the CDR3 is TGCGCCAGCAGCCACCGGACAGGGGCTCCGGACACTGAAGCTTTCTTT.

The chain links TRBV7-8 to TRBJ1-5; 8 positions match TRBD1. Losses at the gene ends were 5 bases for V and 4 bases for J; bases not matched to a gene: 7. This CDR3 spans 15 amino acids. CDR1 and CDR2 from the germline V gene are SGHVS and FQNEAQ. CDR3 region: CASSRLGQVNQPQHF. The CDR3 bases are TGTGCCAGCAGCCGTCTGGGACAGGTGAATCAGCCCCAGCATTTT.

The chain combines TRBV5-5 with TRBJ1-4; TRBD1 agrees at 7 bases. Germline values: CDR1 SGHKS, CDR2 YYEKEE (reference sequence). The V gene end was trimmed by 5 bases and the J gene end by 7 bases; junction bases not matched to a gene: 14. The CDR3 sequence is 16 residues long. The chain's CDR3 is CASSPRTARGVEKLFF. The CDR3, as DNA: TGTGCCAGCAGTCCTAGGACAGCCAGGGGGGTTGAAAAACTGTTTTTT.

This chain uses TRBV5-5 with TRBJ1-1; 7 nucleotides agree with TRBD1. The V gene's germline CDR1 is SGHKS and CDR2 YYEKEE (reference sequence). The CDR3 spans 17 residues. V dropped 3 bases and J dropped 3; count of bases not matched to a gene: 14. Here the CDR3 DNA reads TGTGCCAGCAGCTCACATGCTCCCCCAGGGGGGTACACTGAAGCTTTCTTT. Residues: CASSSHAPPGGYTEAFF.

This rearrangement joins TRBV2 to TRBJ1-2; 7 bases map to TRBD1. The trim removed 4 bases at V and 4 bases at J, leaving 3 bases unmatched. Germline CDR1 reads SNHLY; CDR2 reads FYNNEI. The CDR3 totals 13 residues. CDR3 sequence: CASSGDSFYGYTF. The CDR3 nucleotides read TGTGCCAGCAGTGGGGACAGCTTCTATGGCTACACCTTC.

This clone has just one count. The chain joins TRBV9 to TRBJ1-6; TRBD1 agrees at 7 bases. CDR1 is SGDLS, CDR2 YYNGEE, per germline. V lost 4 bases to trimming and J lost 7 bases; unmatched junction nucleotides: 5. The CDR3 extends over 14 amino acids. Here the CDR3 reads CASSLTGMNSPLHF. The CDR3 nucleotides read TGTGCCAGCAGCCTGACAGGGATGAATTCACCCCTCCACTTT. Full variable domain (remainder filled in from reference TRBV9 and TRBJ1-6): DSGVTQTPKHLITATGQRVTLRCSPRSGDLSVYWYQQSLDQGLQFLIQYYNGEERAKGNILERFSAQQFPDLHSELNLSSLELGDSALYFCASSLTGMNSPLHFGNGTRLTVT.

DNA of the CDR3: TGTGCCAGCAGTTACCCTAGACAGGGGGCGATCATCCTCCACTTT. The encoded protein is CASSYPRQGAIILHF. This chain uses TRBV6-6 with TRBJ1-6, with 10 bases aligning to TRBD1. Germline V gene sequence: CDR1 MNHNY, CDR2 SVGAGI (reference sequence). The V gene end was trimmed by 2 bases and the J gene end by 15 bases; junction bases not matched to a gene: 10. The length of the CDR3 is 15 residues.

This chain joins TRBV5-1 and TRBJ1-6; 11 positions match TRBD1. Germline V gives CDR1 SGHRS, CDR2 YFSETQ. With 4 bases clipped from V and 8 bases from J, the junction kept 5 bases outside the gene matches. The CDR3 covers 15 residues. CDR3 region: CASSPGQGADSPLHF. CDR3 coding DNA: TGCGCCAGCAGCCCTGGACAGGGGGCTGATTCACCCCTCCACTTT.

The sample holds a few counts of this clone. The chain links TRBV7-2 to TRBJ2-7; possible D gene TRBD1, 5 bases. In germline, CDR1 is SGHTA, CDR2 FQGNSA. The CDR3 is made up of 13 amino acids. V was clipped by 6 bases and J by 6 bases, with 15 bases between them. The DNA of the CDR3 is TGTGCCAGCAGTTACGACAGTCCCGGCGAGCAGTACTTC. Translated, it gives CASSYDSPGEQYF.

The chain is built from TRBV7-9 and TRBJ2-7; 9 nucleotides align to TRBD2. The germline V gene has CDR1 SEHNR and CDR2 FQNEAQ (reference sequence). V was clipped by 2 bases and J by 3 bases; unmatched bases: 2. The CDR3 sequence is 14 residues long. CDR3 in DNA: TGTGCCAGCAGCTTATCTAGCGGGGTCTACGAGCAGTACTTC. Protein product: CASSLSSGVYEQYF. The full variable domain, its missing parts supplied by reference TRBV7-9 and TRBJ2-7, is DTGVSQNPRHKITKRGQNVTFRCDPISEHNRLYWYRQTLGQGPEFLTYFQNEAQLEKSRLLSDRFSAERPKGSFSTLEIQRTEQGDSAMYLCASSLSSGVYEQYFGPGTRLTVT.